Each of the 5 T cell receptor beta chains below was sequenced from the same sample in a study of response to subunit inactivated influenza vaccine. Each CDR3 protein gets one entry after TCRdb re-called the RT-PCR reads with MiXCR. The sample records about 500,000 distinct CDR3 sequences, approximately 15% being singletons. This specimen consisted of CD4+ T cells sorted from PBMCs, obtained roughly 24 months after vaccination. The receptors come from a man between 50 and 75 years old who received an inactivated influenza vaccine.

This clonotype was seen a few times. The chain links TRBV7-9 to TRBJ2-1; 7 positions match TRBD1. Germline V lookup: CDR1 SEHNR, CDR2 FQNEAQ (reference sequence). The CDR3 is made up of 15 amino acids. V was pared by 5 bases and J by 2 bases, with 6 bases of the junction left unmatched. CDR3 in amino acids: CASSLGTVTYNEQFF. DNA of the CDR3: TGTGCCAGCAGCCTCGGGACAGTTACCTACAATGAGCAGTTCTTC.

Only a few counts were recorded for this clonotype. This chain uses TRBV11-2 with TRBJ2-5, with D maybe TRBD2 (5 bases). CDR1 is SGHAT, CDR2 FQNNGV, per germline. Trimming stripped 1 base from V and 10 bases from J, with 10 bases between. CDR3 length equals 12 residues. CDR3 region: CASSLVSGIQYF. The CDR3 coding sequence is TGTGCCAGCAGCTTAGTTTCCGGGATCCAGTACTTC.

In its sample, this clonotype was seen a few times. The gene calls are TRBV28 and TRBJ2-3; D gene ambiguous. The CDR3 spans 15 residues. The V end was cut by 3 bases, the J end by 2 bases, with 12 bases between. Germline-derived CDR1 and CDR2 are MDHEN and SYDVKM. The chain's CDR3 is CASSFRNGFTDTQYF. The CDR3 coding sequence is TGTGCCAGCAGTTTTAGAAATGGCTTCACAGATACGCAGTATTTT.

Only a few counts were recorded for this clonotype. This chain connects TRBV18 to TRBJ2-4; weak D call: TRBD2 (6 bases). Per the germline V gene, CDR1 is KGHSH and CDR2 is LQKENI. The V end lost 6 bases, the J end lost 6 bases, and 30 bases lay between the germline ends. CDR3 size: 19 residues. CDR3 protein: CASSNLIARRIGGVNIQYF. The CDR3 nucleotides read TGTGCCAGCTCTAACCTCATCGCTCGAAGGATCGGGGGTGTAAACATTCAGTACTTC.

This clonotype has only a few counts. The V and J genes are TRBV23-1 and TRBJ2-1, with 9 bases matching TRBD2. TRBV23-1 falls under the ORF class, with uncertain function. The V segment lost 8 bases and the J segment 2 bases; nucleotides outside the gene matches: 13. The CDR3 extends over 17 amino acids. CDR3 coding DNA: TGCGCCAGCGGGCGGAGCGGGGGGCCTTTCCCCTACAATGAGCAGTTCTTC. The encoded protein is CASGRSGGPFPYNEQFF.